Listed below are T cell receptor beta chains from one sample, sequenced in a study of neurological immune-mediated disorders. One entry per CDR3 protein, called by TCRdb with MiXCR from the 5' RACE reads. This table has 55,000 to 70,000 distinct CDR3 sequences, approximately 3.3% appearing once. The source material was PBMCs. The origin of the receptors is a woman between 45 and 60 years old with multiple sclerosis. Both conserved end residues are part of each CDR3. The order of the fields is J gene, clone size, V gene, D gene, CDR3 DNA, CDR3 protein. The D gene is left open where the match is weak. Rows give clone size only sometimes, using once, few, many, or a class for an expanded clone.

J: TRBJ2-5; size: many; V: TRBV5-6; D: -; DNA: TGTGCCAGCAGCCGCCAAGAGACCCAGTACTTC; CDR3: CASSRQETQYF
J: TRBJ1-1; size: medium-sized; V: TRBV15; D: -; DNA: TGTGCCACCAGCAGAGATAGGAGGGCGGGTGAAGCTTTCTTT; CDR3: CATSRDRRAGEAFF
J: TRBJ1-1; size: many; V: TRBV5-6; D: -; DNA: TGTGCCAGCAGCCTATTAACTTCCGGAGACGAAGCTTTCTTT; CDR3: CASSLLTSGDEAFF
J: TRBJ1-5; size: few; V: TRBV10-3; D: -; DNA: TGTGCCATCAACCAGGGGCGGAATCAGCCCCAGCATTTT; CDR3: CAINQGRNQPQHF
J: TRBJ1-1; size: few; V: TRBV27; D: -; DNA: TGTGCCAGCAGCCGAGTACAGGTTGGGGACACTGAAGCTTTCTTT; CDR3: CASSRVQVGDTEAFF
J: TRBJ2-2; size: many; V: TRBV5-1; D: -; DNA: TGCGCCAGCAGCCCAGCGCTAGGGGCGAACACCGGGGAGCTGTTTTTT; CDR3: CASSPALGANTGELFF
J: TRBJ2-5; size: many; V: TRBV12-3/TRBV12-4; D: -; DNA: TGTGCCAGCACCGATCGAGCGTTCCAAGAGACCCAGTACTTC; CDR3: CASTDRAFQETQYF
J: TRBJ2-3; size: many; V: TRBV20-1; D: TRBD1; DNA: TGCAGTGCTAGGGGCACAGGGGGCCCAGATACGCAGTATTTT; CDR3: CSARGTGGPDTQYF
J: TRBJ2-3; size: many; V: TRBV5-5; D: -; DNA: TGTGCCAGCAGCTTCACTACAGATACGCAGTATTTT; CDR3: CASSFTTDTQYF
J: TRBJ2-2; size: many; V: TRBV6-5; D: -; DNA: TGTGCCAGCAGTTACCGACTAGAGACCGGGGAGCTGTTTTTT; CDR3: CASSYRLETGELFF
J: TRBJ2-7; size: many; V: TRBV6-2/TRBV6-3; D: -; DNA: TGTGCCAGCAGTTACTCCGACACGAGACGGTTATGGGAGCAGTACTTC; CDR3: CASSYSDTRRLWEQYF
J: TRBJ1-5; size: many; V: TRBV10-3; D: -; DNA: TGTGCCATCAGTGAAGGCGGTCAGAGCAATCAGCCCCAGCATTTT; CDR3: CAISEGGQSNQPQHF
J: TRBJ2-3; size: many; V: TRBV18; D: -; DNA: TGTGCCAGCTCACTTCCCACAGATACGCAGTATTTT; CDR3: CASSLPTDTQYF
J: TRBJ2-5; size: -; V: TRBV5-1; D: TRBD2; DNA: TGCGCCAGCAGCTTGGTCGCTAGCGGGGGGGGAGAGACCCAGTACTTC; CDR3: CASSLVASGGGETQYF
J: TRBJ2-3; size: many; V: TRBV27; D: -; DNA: TGTGCCAGCAGTTTCTTAACAGCTGGAGATACGCAGTATTTT; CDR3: CASSFLTAGDTQYF
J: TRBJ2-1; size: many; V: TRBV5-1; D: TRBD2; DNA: TGCGCCGGATCCAGCGGGGGGGCCCCCAATGAGCAGTTCTTC; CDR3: CAGSSGGAPNEQFF
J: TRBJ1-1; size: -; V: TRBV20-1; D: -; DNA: TGCAGTGCTAGAGATTCCGACTTAATGAACACTGAAGCTTTCTTT; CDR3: CSARDSDLMNTEAFF
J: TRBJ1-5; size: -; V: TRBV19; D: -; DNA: TGTGCCAGTAGTCCTGACTACTCAGTTCCGCATTTT; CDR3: CASSPDYSVPHF
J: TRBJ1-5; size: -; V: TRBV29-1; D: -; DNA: TGCAGCGTCTTAGAGAGGCAGGGGTCCAATAAGACCCAGAATTTT; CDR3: CSVLERQGSNKTQNF
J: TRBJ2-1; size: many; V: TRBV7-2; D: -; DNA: TGTGCCAGCAGCTTCCGGCCCAATGAGCAGTTCTTC; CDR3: CASSFRPNEQFF
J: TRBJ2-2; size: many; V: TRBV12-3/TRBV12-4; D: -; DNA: TGTGCCAGCAGTTTAGGGGGGAGTTCCGGGGAGCTGTTTTTT; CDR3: CASSLGGSSGELFF
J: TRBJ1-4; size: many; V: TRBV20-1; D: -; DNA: TGCAGTGCAATAACCATACTTACTGAAAAACTGTTTTTT; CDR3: CSAITILTEKLFF
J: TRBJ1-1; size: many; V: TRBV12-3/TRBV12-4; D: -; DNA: TGTGCCAGCAGTTTGTCAGGGAACACTGAAGCTTTCTTT; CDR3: CASSLSGNTEAFF
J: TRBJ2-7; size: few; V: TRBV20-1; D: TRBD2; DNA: TGCAGTGCTAGAGGACTAGCGAGCAAAGAGCAGTACTTC; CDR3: CSARGLASKEQYF
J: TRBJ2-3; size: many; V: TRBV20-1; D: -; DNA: TGCAGTGCTAGAAATGTCGACAGGGATACGCAGTATTTT; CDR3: CSARNVDRDTQYF
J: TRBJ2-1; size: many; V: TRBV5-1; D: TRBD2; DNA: TGCGCCAGCAGCTTGGTGTCGGGACTAGCGGGGGGGCATGAGCAGTTCTTC; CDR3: CASSLVSGLAGGHEQFF
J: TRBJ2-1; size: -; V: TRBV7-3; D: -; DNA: TGTGCCAGCAGCTTAATAGGCGGCTCCTACAATGAGCAGTTCTTC; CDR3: CASSLIGGSYNEQFF
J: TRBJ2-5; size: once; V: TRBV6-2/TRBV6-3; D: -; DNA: TGTGCCAGCAGTTACTCGGGGCCGGAGAGAGGAGAGACCCAGTACTTC; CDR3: CASSYSGPERGETQYF
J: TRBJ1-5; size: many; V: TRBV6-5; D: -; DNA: TGTGCCAGCAGTTACGGCCGGGGCAATCAGCCCCAGCATTTT; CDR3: CASSYGRGNQPQHF
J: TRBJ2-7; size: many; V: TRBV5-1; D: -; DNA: TGCGCCAGCAACGTGGGGGCAGGGGCATTCAACTCCTACGAGCAGTACTTC; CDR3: CASNVGAGAFNSYEQYF
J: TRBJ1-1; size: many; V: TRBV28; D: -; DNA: TGTGCCAGCACCCTACAGGGATACACTGAAGCTTTCTTT; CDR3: CASTLQGYTEAFF
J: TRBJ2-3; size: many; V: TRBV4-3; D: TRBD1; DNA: TGCGCCAGCAGCCAGGGGACCGGGACAGCCACAGATACGCAGTATTTT; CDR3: CASSQGTGTATDTQYF
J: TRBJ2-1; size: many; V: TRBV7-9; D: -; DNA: TGTGCCAGCAGCTTCAGCGATGAGCAGTTCTTC; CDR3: CASSFSDEQFF
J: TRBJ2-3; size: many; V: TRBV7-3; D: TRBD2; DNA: TGTGCCAGCAGCCCGGGACTAGCGGTCACAGATACGCAGTATTTT; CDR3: CASSPGLAVTDTQYF
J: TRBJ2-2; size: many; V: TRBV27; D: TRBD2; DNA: TGTGCCAGCAGCTTAGGGACTAGAGGGGCCGGGGAGCTGTTTTTT; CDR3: CASSLGTRGAGELFF
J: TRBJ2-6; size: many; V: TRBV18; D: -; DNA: TGTGCCAGCTCACCCACACCAGCTGGGGCCAACGTCCTGACTTTC; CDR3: CASSPTPAGANVLTF
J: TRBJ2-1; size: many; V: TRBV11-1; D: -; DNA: TGTGCCAGCAGCGTATTACGGGGGACCTCCTACAATGAGCAGTTCTTC; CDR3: CASSVLRGTSYNEQFF
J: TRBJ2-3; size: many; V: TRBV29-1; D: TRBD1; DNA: TGCAGCGTTGAGAGGGACAGGTATACGCAGTATTTT; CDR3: CSVERDRYTQYF
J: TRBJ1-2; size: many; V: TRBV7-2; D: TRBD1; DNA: TGTGCCAGCAGCTTAGCGGGGACAGGGGTGGTTCACCTCTTC; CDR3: CASSLAGTGVVHLF
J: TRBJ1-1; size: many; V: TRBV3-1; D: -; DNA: TGTGCCAGCAGTCCTGGGGTTAATACTGAAGCTTTCTTT; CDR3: CASSPGVNTEAFF
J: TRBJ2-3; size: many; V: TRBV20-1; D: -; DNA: TGCAGTGCTAGAGTAACGGGAGATACGCAGTATTTT; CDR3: CSARVTGDTQYF
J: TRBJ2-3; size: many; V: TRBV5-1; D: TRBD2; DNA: TGCGCCAGCATCCAGGGGGGACTAGCGGGAGCAGATACGCAGTATTTT; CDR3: CASIQGGLAGADTQYF
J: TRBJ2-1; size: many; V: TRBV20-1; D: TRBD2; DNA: TGCAGTGCTAGAGGGACTAGCGGGAGGAATGAGCAGTTCTTC; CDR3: CSARGTSGRNEQFF
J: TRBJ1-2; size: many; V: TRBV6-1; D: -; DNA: TGTGCCAGCCACCCTCTAGGGAACTATGGCTACACCTTC; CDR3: CASHPLGNYGYTF
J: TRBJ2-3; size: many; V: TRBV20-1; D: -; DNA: TGCAGTGCTTATCGGGTCACAGATACGCAGTATTTT; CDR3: CSAYRVTDTQYF
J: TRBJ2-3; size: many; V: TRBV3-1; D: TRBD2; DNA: TGTGCCAGCAGCCGGGGACTAGCGGGGAGCACAGATACGCAGTATTTT; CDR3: CASSRGLAGSTDTQYF
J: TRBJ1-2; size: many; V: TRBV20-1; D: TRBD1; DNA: TGCAGTGCTAGAAACAGGGGAGACTATGGCTACACCTTC; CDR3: CSARNRGDYGYTF